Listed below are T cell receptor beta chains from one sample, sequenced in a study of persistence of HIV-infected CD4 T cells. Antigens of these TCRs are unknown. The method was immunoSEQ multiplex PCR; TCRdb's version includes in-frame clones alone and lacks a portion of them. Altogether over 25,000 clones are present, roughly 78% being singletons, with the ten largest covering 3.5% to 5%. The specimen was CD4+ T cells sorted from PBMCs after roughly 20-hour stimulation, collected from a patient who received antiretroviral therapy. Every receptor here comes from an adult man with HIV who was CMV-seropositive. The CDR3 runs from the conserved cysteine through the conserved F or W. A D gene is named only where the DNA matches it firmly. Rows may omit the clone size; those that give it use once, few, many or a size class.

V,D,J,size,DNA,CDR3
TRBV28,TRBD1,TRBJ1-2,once,TGTGCCAGCAGACCGGGGACAGGGGGTAACTATGGCTACACCTTC,CASRPGTGGNYGYTF
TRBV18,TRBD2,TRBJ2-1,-,TGTGCCAGCTCACCTGGATTAGCGGGGGCCGATTACAATGAGCAGTTCTTC,CASSPGLAGADYNEQFF
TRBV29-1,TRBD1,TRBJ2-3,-,TGCAGCGTTGACGGGACAGGGGGGTCGCAGTGGTATTTT,CSVDGTGGSQWYF
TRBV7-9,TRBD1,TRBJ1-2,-,TGTGCCAGCAGCTTTCTACAGGGGGCGGCTAACTATGGCTACACCTTC,CASSFLQGAANYGYTF
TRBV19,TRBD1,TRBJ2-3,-,TGTGCCAGTAGTATACAGGGGGTGGCAGATACGCAGTATTTT,CASSIQGVADTQYF
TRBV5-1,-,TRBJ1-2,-,TGCGCCAGCAGCTTGGTCGGGGCGAACTATGGCTACACCTTC,CASSLVGANYGYTF
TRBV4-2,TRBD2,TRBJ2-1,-,TGTGCCAGCAGCCAAGCCGGGACTAGCGGAGACAATGAGCAGTTCTTC,CASSQAGTSGDNEQFF
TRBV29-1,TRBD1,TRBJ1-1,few,TGCAGCGTTGACAGGGGGTCTTACACTGAAGCTTTCTTT,CSVDRGSYTEAFF
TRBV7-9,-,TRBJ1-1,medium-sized,TGTGCCAGCAGCTTATCGTTAAGTGAAGCTTTCTTT,CASSLSLSEAFF
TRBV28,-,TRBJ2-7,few,TGTGCCAGCACGAGCCGAAGGCACAACTCCTACGAGCAGTACTTC,CASTSRRHNSYEQYF
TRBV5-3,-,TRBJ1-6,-,TGTGCCAGAAGCTTGGGTGGACAGCCCAATTCACCCCTCCACTTT,CARSLGGQPNSPLHF
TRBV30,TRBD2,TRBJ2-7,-,TGTGCCGGCCGAGGGGCGGGGGGTCGCTACGAGCAGTACTTC,CAGRGAGGRYEQYF
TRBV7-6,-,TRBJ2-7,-,TGTGCCAGCAGCCCGGCAGGTTCTTTATTCTACGAGCAGTACTTC,CASSPAGSLFYEQYF
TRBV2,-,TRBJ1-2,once,TGTGCCAGCAGAGCAGGGGTGGACTATGGCTACACCTTC,CASRAGVDYGYTF
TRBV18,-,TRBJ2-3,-,TGTGCCAGCTCACTCGGGACAGCGGGGACCGGGACAGATACGCAGTATTTT,CASSLGTAGTGTDTQYF
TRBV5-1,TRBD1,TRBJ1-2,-,TGCGCCAGCAGCTTAACCAGGGGGGCTAACTATGGCTACACCTTC,CASSLTRGANYGYTF
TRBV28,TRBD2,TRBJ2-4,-,TGTGCCAGCAGTTCGCCTCCGGCTAGCGGGGGGGCGCGGAACATTCAGTACTTC,CASSSPPASGGARNIQYF
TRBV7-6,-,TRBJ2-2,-,TGTGCCAGCAGCTTAAGGGGCAACACCGGGGAGCTGTTTTTT,CASSLRGNTGELFF
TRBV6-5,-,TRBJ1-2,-,TGTGCCAGCACCACAGGGAAGATGCTGGGTGGCTACACCTTC,CASTTGKMLGGYTF
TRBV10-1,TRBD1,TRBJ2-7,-,TGCGCCAGCAGTGCGACAGGGGTCTCCTACGAGCAGTACTTC,CASSATGVSYEQYF
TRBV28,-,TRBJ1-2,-,TGTGCCAGCACGCCTCCCGGGACGGCCTATGGCTACACCTTC,CASTPPGTAYGYTF
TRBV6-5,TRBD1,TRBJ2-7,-,TGTGCCAGCAGTAAAAAACCGACAGGGGATGACGAGCAGTACTTC,CASSKKPTGDDEQYF
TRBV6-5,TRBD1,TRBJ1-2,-,TGTGCCAGCATCCGACTTCAGGGGGGGGAGGGCTACACCTTC,CASIRLQGGEGYTF
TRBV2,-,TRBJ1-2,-,TGTGCCAGCAGGGCTCGGACCGGGGCCGGAGGGTATGGCTACACCTTC,CASRARTGAGGYGYTF
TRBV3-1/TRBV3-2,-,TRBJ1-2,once,TGTGCCAGCAGCCAACGCAGGGCCAGGTATGGCTACACCTTC,CASSQRRARYGYTF
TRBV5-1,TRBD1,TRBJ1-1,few,TGCGCCAGCAGCTTGGGACCTCAGGGGGACGGCACTGAAGCTTTCTTT,CASSLGPQGDGTEAFF
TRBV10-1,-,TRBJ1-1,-,TGCGCCAGCAGCGGCGACGGATCCTTGAACACTGAAGCTTTCTTT,CASSGDGSLNTEAFF
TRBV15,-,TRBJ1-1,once,TGTGCCACCAGCCCACCCGGTGGTCGGGGAGTTTGGCGTGGCACTGAAGCTTTCTTT,CATSPPGGRGVWRGTEAFF
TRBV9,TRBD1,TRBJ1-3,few,TGTGCCAGCAGCGTTTGGACAGGGATGGTCGGAAACACCATATATTTT,CASSVWTGMVGNTIYF
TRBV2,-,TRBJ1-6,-,TGTGCCAGCAAACGGGCGGCTACCCCGCTTTCACCCCTCCACTTT,CASKRAATPLSPLHF
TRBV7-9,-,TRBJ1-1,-,TGTGCCAGCAGCTTGAAGGGAAGAGCTTTCTTT,CASSLKGRAFF
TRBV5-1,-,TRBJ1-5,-,TGCGCCAGCAGCGTGGACAGCCCGGATCAGCCCCAGCATTTT,CASSVDSPDQPQHF
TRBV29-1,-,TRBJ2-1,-,TGCATCTACTCCTCTGGAGGGGAGCAGTTCTTC,CIYSSGGEQFF
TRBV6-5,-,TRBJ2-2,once,TGTGCCAGCAGTACCCACTGGAACACCGGGGAGCTGTTTTTT,CASSTHWNTGELFF
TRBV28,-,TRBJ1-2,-,TGTGCCAGCAGGGTTCAGAATAACTATGGCTACACCTTC,CASRVQNNYGYTF
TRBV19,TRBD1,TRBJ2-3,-,TGTGCCAGTAGTATTAGGGACAGGGGTCCCGATACGCAGTATTTT,CASSIRDRGPDTQYF
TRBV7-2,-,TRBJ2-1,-,TGTGCCAGCAAAATGAGCTCCTACAATGAGCAGTTCTTC,CASKMSSYNEQFF
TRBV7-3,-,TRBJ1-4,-,TGTGCCAGCAGCTCGCAGGGAGTGCCTAATGAAAAACTGTTTTTT,CASSSQGVPNEKLFF
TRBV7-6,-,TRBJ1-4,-,TGTGCCAGCAGCTTCCAACCGGGGCGGAATGAAAAACTGTTTTTT,CASSFQPGRNEKLFF
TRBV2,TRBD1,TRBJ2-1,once,TGTGCCAGCGGGGGGACAGGGCTGGGGAATGAGCAGTTCTTC,CASGGTGLGNEQFF
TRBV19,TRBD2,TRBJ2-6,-,TGTGCAGTTCATCCAGGGTCGGGGGGTAGGTCCAACGTCCTGACTTTC,CAVHPGSGGRSNVLTF
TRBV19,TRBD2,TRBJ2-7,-,TGTGCCAGTAGTCCGCAGCGTCCCGGGGGGATATCCTACGAGCAGTACTTC,CASSPQRPGGISYEQYF